This TCR beta chain was profiled in a study of shared clonotypes between healthy human individuals. The protocol was immunoSEQ multiplex PCR, while the TCRdb copy is restricted to in-frame clones and leaves out a portion. The sample yields roughly 530,000 clones, 90% to 96% seen once. The CDR3 runs to 14 residues. V was clipped by 4 bases and J by 7 bases, with 15 bases between them. Germline assignment: CDR1 SGHNT and CDR2 YYREEE (reference sequence). The clonotype originates from a woman aged 30 to 39 in good health. Sequencing was done on a sample of naive CD4+ T cells sorted from blood. The subset: CD45RA+ positively selected. V gene TRBV5-4 combines with J gene TRBJ2-1; TRBD2 might be the D (5 bases). The CDR3 loop reads CASSLGRNGNEQFF. Here the CDR3 DNA reads TGTGCCAGCAGCCTAGGGAGAAATGGAAATGAGCAGTTCTTC. The full variable domain, rest sourced from reference TRBV5-4 and TRBJ2-1, is ETGVTQSPTHLIKTRGQQVTLRCSSQSGHNTVSWYQQALGQGPQFIFQYYREEENGRGNFPPRFSGLQFPNYSSELNVNALELDDSALYLCASSLGRNGNEQFFGPGTRLTVL.